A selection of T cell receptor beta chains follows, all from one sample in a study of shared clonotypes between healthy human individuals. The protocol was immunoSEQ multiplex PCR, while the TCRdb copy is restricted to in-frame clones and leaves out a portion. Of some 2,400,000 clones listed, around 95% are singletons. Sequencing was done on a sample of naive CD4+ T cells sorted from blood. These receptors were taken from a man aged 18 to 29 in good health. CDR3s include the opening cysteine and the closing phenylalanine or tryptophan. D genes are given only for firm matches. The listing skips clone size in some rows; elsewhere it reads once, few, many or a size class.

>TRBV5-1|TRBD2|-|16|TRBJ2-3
TGCGCCAGCAGCTTGGTAGCGGGGGGCAGCACAGATACGCAGTATTTT
CASSLVAGGSTDTQYF
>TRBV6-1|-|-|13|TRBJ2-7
TGTGCCAGCAGCCGGGACACCACCTACGAGCAGTACTTC
CASSRDTTYEQYF
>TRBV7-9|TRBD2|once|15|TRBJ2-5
TGTGCCAGCAGCTTAAAAGGCGGGAGCCAAGAGACCCAGTACTTC
CASSLKGGSQETQYF
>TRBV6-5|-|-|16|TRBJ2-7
TGTGCCAGCAGTTATTTAGCACTTCCGGCTTTCTACGAGCAGTACTTC
CASSYLALPAFYEQYF
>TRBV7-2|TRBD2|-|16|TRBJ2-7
TGTGCCAGCAGCCGAACGTCGGCGGGAGACTCCTACGAGCAGTACTTC
CASSRTSAGDSYEQYF
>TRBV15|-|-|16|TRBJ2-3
TGTGCCACCAGCAGAGGGGAGACATACTTCACAGATACGCAGTATTTT
CATSRGETYFTDTQYF
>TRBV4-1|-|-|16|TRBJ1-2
TGCGCCAGCAGCCAAGCTCCTACCAGAGGGGACTATGGCTACACCTTC
CASSQAPTRGDYGYTF
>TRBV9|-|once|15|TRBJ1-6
TGTGCCAGCAGCGTGGGAGACAATCTTAATTCACCCCTCCACTTT
CASSVGDNLNSPLHF
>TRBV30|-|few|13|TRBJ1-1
TGTGCCTGGGGACAGAAACTGAACACTGAAGCTTTCTTT
CAWGQKLNTEAFF
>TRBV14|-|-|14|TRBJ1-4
TGTGCCAGCAGCCTAACTGTCTTAAATGAAAAACTGTTTTTT
CASSLTVLNEKLFF
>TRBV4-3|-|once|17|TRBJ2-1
TGCGCCAGCAGCCAAGCCCCAGACAGCTTGGTAGTGAATGAGCAGTTCTTC
CASSQAPDSLVVNEQFF
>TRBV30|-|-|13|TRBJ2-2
TGTGCCTGGAGTAAAACGGCAGGCGGGGAGCTGTTTTTT
CAWSKTAGGELFF
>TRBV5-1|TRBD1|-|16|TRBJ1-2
TGCGCCAGCAGCTCGAGTCCGGGACAGGGGGCAGGTGGCTACACCTTC
CASSSSPGQGAGGYTF
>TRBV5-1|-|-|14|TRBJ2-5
TGCGCCAGCAGCTTGCGGGGCTTAAGAGAGACCCAGTACTTC
CASSLRGLRETQYF
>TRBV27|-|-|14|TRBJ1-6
TGTGCCAGCGCCGAGGGGGGTAGTAATTCACCCCTCCACTTT
CASAEGGSNSPLHF
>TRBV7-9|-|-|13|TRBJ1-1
TGTGCCAGCAGCTTAGCTCTGATGACTGAAGCTTTCTTT
CASSLALMTEAFF
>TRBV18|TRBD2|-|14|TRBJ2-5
TGTGCCAGCTCATGGACTAGTGGCTATGAGACCCAGTACTTC
CASSWTSGYETQYF
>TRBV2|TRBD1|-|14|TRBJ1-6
TGTGCCAGCAGGCTGGACAGGGTGAATTCACCCCTCCACTTT
CASRLDRVNSPLHF
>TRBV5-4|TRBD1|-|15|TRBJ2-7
TGTGCCAGCAGCGTACCGGGACAGAGAACCTACGAGCAGTACTTC
CASSVPGQRTYEQYF
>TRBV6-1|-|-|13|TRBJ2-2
TGTGCCAGCAGTGTAGGCGGCACCGGGGAGCTGTTTTTT
CASSVGGTGELFF
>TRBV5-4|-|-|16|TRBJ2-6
TGTGCCAGCAGCTCGGATGGTTTAGCCGGGGCCAACGTCCTGACTTTC
CASSSDGLAGANVLTF
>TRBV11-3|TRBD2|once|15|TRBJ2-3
TGTGCCAGCAGCTTCGGGAGCGGGGAAGCAGATACGCAGTATTTT
CASSFGSGEADTQYF
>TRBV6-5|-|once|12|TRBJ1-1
TGTGCCAGCAGTTCCGTGAACACTGAAGCTTTCTTT
CASSSVNTEAFF
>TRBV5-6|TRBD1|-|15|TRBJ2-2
TGTGCCAGCAGCTTGGCAGGGGGAAACACCGGGGAGCTGTTTTTT
CASSLAGGNTGELFF
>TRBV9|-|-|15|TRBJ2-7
TGTGCCAGCAGCGTAGGGGCGTCGGAAGCTTACGAGCAGTACTTC
CASSVGASEAYEQYF
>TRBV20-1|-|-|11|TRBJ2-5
TGCAGTGGGCAACTCCAAGAGACCCAGTACTTC
CSGQLQETQYF
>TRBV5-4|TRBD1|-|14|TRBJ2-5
TGTGCCAGCAGCTTCGGGACAGGGAGGGAGACCCAGTACTTC
CASSFGTGRETQYF
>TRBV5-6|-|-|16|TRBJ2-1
TGTGCCAGCAGCTTATTAACGGGGCTCCATTACAATGAGCAGTTCTTC
CASSLLTGLHYNEQFF
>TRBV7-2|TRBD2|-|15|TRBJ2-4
TGTGCCAGCAGCCGGATCGGCGGGAGTTATAACATTCAGTACTTC
CASSRIGGSYNIQYF
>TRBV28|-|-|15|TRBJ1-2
TGTGCCAGCAGTTTAGGCGGTGGGGGTCGGTATGGCTACACCTTC
CASSLGGGGRYGYTF
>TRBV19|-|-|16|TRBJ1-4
TGTGCCAGTAGTAGTTCACAGGGATTCTTTAATGAAAAACTGTTTTTT
CASSSSQGFFNEKLFF
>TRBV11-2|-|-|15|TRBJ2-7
TGTGCCAGCAGCCTGAGGGTAGCGGCATTGGGCGAGCAGTACTTC
CASSLRVAALGEQYF
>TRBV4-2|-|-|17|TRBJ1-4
TGTGCCAGCAGCCAAGAAAATATCGGGCAGGGGAACGAAAAACTGTTTTTT
CASSQENIGQGNEKLFF
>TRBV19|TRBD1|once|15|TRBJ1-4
TGTGCCAGTAGTACCGGAATTAGGACAGGCGAAAAACTGTTTTTT
CASSTGIRTGEKLFF
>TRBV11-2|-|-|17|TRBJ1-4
TGTGCCAGCAGCTTAGGAATGAAAGGGGCGGGCGAAGAAAAACTGTTTTTT
CASSLGMKGAGEEKLFF
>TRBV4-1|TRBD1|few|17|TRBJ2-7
TGCGCCAGCAGTTCCATTTTTGGGACAGAGCTGAGGTACGAGCAGTACTTC
CASSSIFGTELRYEQYF
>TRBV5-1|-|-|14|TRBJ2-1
TGCGCCAGCAGCTTGGATACGGGGGGCGGTGAGCAGTTCTTC
CASSLDTGGGEQFF
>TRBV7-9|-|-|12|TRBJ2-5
TGTGCCAGCAGCCCCTTCGGCGAGACCCAGTACTTC
CASSPFGETQYF
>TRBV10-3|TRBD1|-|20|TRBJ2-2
TGTGCCATCCGCAAAACCCAGCATTCAGGAGGACAGGGCAACACCGGGGAGCTGTTTTTT
CAIRKTQHSGGQGNTGELFF
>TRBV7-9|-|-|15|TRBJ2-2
TGTGCCAGCAGCTTAGTTTTTTCTGGGATCGGGGAGCTGTTTTTT
CASSLVFSGIGELFF
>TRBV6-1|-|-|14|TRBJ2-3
TGTGCCAGCAGTGAATCTCGGGGGACAGATACGCAGTATTTT
CASSESRGTDTQYF